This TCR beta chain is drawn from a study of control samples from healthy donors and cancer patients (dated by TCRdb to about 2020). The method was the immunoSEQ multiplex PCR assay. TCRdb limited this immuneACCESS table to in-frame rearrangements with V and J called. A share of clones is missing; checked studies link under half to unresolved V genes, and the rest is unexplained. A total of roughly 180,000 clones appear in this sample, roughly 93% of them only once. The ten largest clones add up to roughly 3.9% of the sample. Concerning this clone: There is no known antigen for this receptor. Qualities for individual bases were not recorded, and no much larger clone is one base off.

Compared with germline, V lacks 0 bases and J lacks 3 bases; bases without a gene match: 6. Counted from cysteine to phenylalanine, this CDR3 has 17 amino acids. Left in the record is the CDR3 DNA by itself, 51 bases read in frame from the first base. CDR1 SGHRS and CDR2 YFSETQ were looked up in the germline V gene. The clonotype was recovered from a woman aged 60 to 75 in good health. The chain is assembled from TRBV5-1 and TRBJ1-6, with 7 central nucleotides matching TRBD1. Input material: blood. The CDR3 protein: CASSLGTDRFYNSPLHF. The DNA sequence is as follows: TGCGCCAGCAGCTTGGGGACGGACAGGTTCTATAATTCACCCCTCCACTTT.